This T cell receptor (beta chain) was sequenced during a study of shared clonotypes between healthy human individuals. General study findings and limits: It was the few donors that limited the genetic and exposure-history diversity represented.

Germline assignment: CDR1 MNHNS and CDR2 SASEGT. The CDR3 loop spans 12 amino acids. The V and J ends lost 7 bases and 3 bases respectively, with 10 bases between them. This clone occurred a few times. Antigen: not known. TCRdb's copy holds only in-frame clones and misses some; the assay was immunoSEQ multiplex PCR. The sample yields about 1.1 million clones, around 78% seen once. Sequencing was done on a sample of memory CD4+ T cells from PBMCs. Subset indicated: CD45RA-negative fraction. The clonotype comes from a man aged 18 to 29 in good health. Some clones in this sample may be carry-over from other donors' samples. The genes are TRBV6-1 and TRBJ2-7; D remains unclear. CDR3 nucleotide sequence: TGTGCCAGCATAGGCTGGCGCTACGAGCAGTACTTC. This encodes CASIGWRYEQYF.